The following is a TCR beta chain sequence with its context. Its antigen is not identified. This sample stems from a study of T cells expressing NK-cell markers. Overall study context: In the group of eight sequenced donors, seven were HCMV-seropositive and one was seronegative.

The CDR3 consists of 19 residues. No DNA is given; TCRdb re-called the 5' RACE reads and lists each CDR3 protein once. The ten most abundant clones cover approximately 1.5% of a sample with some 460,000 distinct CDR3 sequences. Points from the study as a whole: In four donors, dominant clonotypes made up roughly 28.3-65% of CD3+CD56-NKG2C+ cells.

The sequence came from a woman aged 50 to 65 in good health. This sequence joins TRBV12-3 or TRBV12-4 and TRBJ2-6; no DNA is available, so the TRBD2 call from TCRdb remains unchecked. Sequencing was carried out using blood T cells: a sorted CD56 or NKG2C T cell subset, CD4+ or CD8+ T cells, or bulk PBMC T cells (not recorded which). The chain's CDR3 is CASSLGAGGHFSGANVLTF.